These 21 T cell receptor beta chains originate from one sample sequenced in a study of T cells in Graves' hyperthyroidism and ophthalmopathy. From RNA transcripts, TCR beta CDR3 regions were amplified. RT-PCR in the first round (using the HTBI primer set) targeted the TCR CDR3. One entry per CDR3 protein results from TCRdb running MiXCR on the multiplex PCR reads. The sample records roughly 650,000 distinct CDR3 sequences, 15% to 20% being singletons. The sequencing sample was made of blood. All receptors come from a woman in her thirties or forties with Graves' ophthalmopathy.

This clonotype showed up many times. The rearrangement links TRBV5-1 to TRBJ1-1; D ambiguous. Per germline, CDR1 SGHRS and CDR2 YFSETQ. The CDR3 covers 15 residues. Between the trimmed V and J ends, which lost 2 bases and 0 bases, there was a span of 11 bases. The CDR3 nucleotides are TGCGCCAGCAGCTTAGAAGGACGGATGAACACTGAAGCTTTCTTT. As protein: CASSLEGRMNTEAFF.

This rearrangement joins TRBV7-9 to TRBJ1-5; 7 bases map to TRBD1. The length of the CDR3 is 16 residues. V was pared by 1 base and J by 4 bases, with 7 bases of the junction left unmatched. Per germline, CDR1 SEHNR and CDR2 FQNEAQ (reference sequence). The CDR3 region has the DNA TGTGCCAGCAGCTTAGGGGGAGGCAGGGGGAATCAGCCCCAGCATTTT. Residues: CASSLGGGRGNQPQHF.

This clonotype was detected many times. This chain uses TRBV6-1 with TRBJ1-1, with no clear D. The CDR3 sequence is 18 residues long. CDR1 MNHNS and CDR2 SASEGT come from the germline V gene. Trimming took off 6 bases at V and 1 base at J, with 24 bases between the two ends. The CDR3 coding sequence is TGTGCCAGCAGGAGTGAAATGTACGATGGGGAGAGGAACACTGAAGCTTTCTTT. Amino acid sequence: CASRSEMYDGERNTEAFF.

A word on this clonotype: One end of the junction is discordant with germline, which a read error may explain. The chain uses TRBV5-1 and TRBJ1-2; TRBD1 is a possible D gene (6 bases). Germline V gene lookup returns CDR1 SGHRS and CDR2 YFSETQ. The CDR3 loop spans 13 amino acids. The CDR3 is CVSSLRTETGYTF. CDR3 bases: TGCGTCAGCAGCTTGCGGACAGAAACGGGCTACACCTTC.

This sequence joins TRBV27 and TRBJ2-7; TRBD1 matches at 8 bases. V shed 4 bases and J 0 bases; nucleotides not matched to a gene: 5. This CDR3 is built from 15 residues. Per germline, CDR1 MNHEY and CDR2 SMNVEV (reference sequence). The CDR3 protein is CASSWGQESSYEQYF. CDR3 bases: TGTGCCAGCAGTTGGGGACAGGAAAGCTCCTACGAGCAGTACTTC.

This clonotype was found a few times. The CDR3 coding sequence is TGTGCCAGCAGCTTAGGGGCCCACACAGATACGCAGTATTTT. It is translated as CASSLGAHTDTQYF. The V and J genes are TRBV11-2 and TRBJ2-3; no clear D. Germline V gives CDR1 SGHAT, CDR2 FQNNGV. The CDR3 spans 14 residues. Trimming removed 1 base at V and 2 bases at J, with 7 bases between.

The chain joins TRBV7-9 to TRBJ2-2; no clear D. The germline CDR1 and CDR2 sequences are SEHNR and FQNEAQ (reference sequence). Trimming took off 3 bases at V and 2 bases at J, with 13 bases between the two ends. The CDR3 has 16 residues. The CDR3 DNA follows: TGTGCCAGCAGCTTGTATTTTGGCAGCAACACCGGGGAGCTGTTTTTT. This gives the protein CASSLYFGSNTGELFF.

Many counts were recorded for this clonotype. This chain connects TRBV11-2 to TRBJ2-2; D not resolved. The CDR3 runs 16 residues. Germline values: CDR1 SGHAT, CDR2 FQNNGV. With 4 bases removed from V and 4 bases from J, the gap between germline ends came to 16 bases. The CDR3 sequence is CASSSFRSRPTGELFF. For the CDR3, the DNA is TGTGCCAGCAGCTCTTTTCGTAGCAGACCCACCGGGGAGCTGTTTTTT.

This clonotype was counted at least ten times. J is TRBJ1-1 and V is TRBV6-1; perhaps TRBD1 as D (6 bases). The V and J ends lost 5 bases and 1 base respectively, with 14 bases between them. Germline assignment: CDR1 MNHNS and CDR2 SASEGT. CDR3 length: 15 residues. The CDR3 DNA follows: TGTGCCAGCAGTCCCCTGGACAGTAAGAACACTGAAGCTTTCTTT. Amino acid sequence: CASSPLDSKNTEAFF.

This clonotype has ten or more counts. J is TRBJ2-3 and V is TRBV30; possible D gene TRBD2, 5 bases. The length of the CDR3 is 13 residues. Germline V gives CDR1 GTSNPN, CDR2 SVGIG (reference sequence). The V and J ends lost 2 bases and 4 bases respectively, with 10 bases between them. CDR3 in DNA: TGTGCCTGGAGTATGACTAACTCAGATACGCAGTATTTT. It is translated as CAWSMTNSDTQYF.

This CDR3 is CASSQESRGPSYEQYF. CDR3 bases: TGCGCCAGCAGCCAAGAGTCAAGGGGGCCCTCCTACGAGCAGTACTTC. The rearrangement uses TRBV4-1 and TRBJ2-7; TRBD1 matches 7 bases. The J segment lost 0 bases and the V segment lost 0 bases, leaving 5 bases of the junction unmatched. CDR1 is MGHRA, CDR2 YSYEKL, per germline. This CDR3 has 16 amino acids.

The rearrangement links TRBV18 to TRBJ1-1; no firm D call. The CDR3 is made up of 16 amino acids. Germline V gene lookup returns CDR1 KGHSH and CDR2 LQKENI. The ends were cut back, 2 bases at V and 0 bases at J, with 13 bases in the middle. The CDR3 region is CASSPRQEKMNTEAFF. Here the CDR3 DNA reads TGTGCCAGCTCACCAAGGCAGGAAAAAATGAACACTGAAGCTTTCTTT. Using reference TRBV18 and TRBJ1-1 for the parts outside the CDR3, the full variable domain is NAGVMQNPRHLVRRRGQEARLRCSPMKGHSHVYWYRQLPEEGLKFMVYLQKENIIDESGMPKERFSAEFPKEGPSILRIQQVVRGDSAAYFCASSPRQEKMNTEAFFGQGTRLTVV.

This clonotype was seen many times. J is TRBJ2-1 and V is TRBV30; no clear D gene. V dropped 4 bases and J dropped 2 bases, with 6 bases sitting between them. CDR1 and CDR2 (germline): GTSNPN, SVGIG (reference sequence). This CDR3 has 12 amino acids. The CDR3: CAWKVPYNEQFF. The DNA of the CDR3 is TGTGCCTGGAAGGTCCCCTACAATGAGCAGTTCTTC.

Ten or more counts support this clonotype. This chain uses TRBV2 with TRBJ1-2; possibly TRBD1 for D (6 bases). This CDR3 is built from 15 residues. Germline CDR1 reads SNHLY; CDR2 reads FYNNEI. Trimming stripped 5 bases from V and 7 bases from J, with 20 bases between. The CDR3 region is CASSSLGRGFGGYTF. CDR3 DNA: TGTGCCAGCAGTTCCCTGGGCAGGGGCTTTGGTGGCTACACCTTC.

This clonotype was counted ten times or more. V usage is TRBV11-2 and J usage is TRBJ1-1; D is unclear. The CDR3 is 18 amino acids. V was shortened by 6 bases and J by 0 bases, with 23 bases between the two germline ends. Germline CDR1 and CDR2: SGHAT and FQNNGV. The DNA for the CDR3 is TGTGCCAGCAGGCCCTCCAACCGCGAACACCAGATGAACACTGAAGCTTTCTTT. Translating gives CASRPSNREHQMNTEAFF.

This clonotype was seen many times. V is TRBV2 and J is TRBJ2-1; D gene unclear. The CDR3 has 14 amino acids. V shed 2 bases and J shed 8 bases, with 13 bases lying between them. CDR1 SNHLY and CDR2 FYNNEI come from the germline V gene. CDR3 amino acids: CASSESLIGDEQFF. CDR3 coding DNA: TGTGCCAGCAGTGAATCTCTGATTGGGGATGAGCAGTTCTTC.

In its sample, this clonotype was seen many times. The rearrangement uses TRBV11-1 and TRBJ2-3; the D is unclear. V was clipped by 5 bases and J by 4 bases, with 7 bases between them. This CDR3 contains 12 residues. Germline CDR1 reads SGHAT; CDR2 reads FQDESV (reference sequence). The DNA of the CDR3 is TGTGCCAGCAGCCTTGCATCAGATACGCAGTATTTT. It codes for CASSLASDTQYF.

This chain links TRBV20-1 with TRBJ2-5, with D possibly matching TRBD2 (6 bases). Germline V gene sequence: CDR1 DFQATT, CDR2 SNEGSKA (reference sequence). The ends were cut back, 4 bases at V and 0 bases at J, with 12 bases in the middle. The CDR3 has 14 residues. The CDR3 DNA sequence: TGCAGTGCTAACTACTGGACTAACCAAGAGACCCAGTACTTC. Residues: CSANYWTNQETQYF.

This clonotype was recorded many times. The chain combines TRBV18 with TRBJ2-7, with D maybe TRBD2 (6 bases). V was trimmed by 6 bases and J by 4 bases, leaving 10 bases between them. The CDR3 loop spans 12 amino acids. Germline CDR1 and CDR2: KGHSH and LQKENI. DNA of the CDR3: TGTGCCAGCTCGATCGGGAGTTACGAGCAGTACTTC. It is translated as CASSIGSYEQYF. Looking up the rest from reference TRBV18 and TRBJ2-7 gives the full variable domain: NAGVMQNPRHLVRRRGQEARLRCSPMKGHSHVYWYRQLPEEGLKFMVYLQKENIIDESGMPKERFSAEFPKEGPSILRIQQVVRGDSAAYFCASSIGSYEQYFGPGTRLTVT.

This chain links TRBV29-1 with TRBJ1-4; possible D gene TRBD1, 5 bases. CDR3 length: 13 residues. Trimming shortened V by 6 bases and J by 8 bases, and 16 bases separated the two germline ends. Germline V CDR1 and CDR2: SQVTM, ANQGSEA. The DNA of the CDR3 is TGCAGCGTCCGGGGGGGGGGAACCGAAAAACTGTTTTTT. Amino acid sequence: CSVRGGGTEKLFF.

This clonotype was counted ten times or more. The chain couples TRBV28 to TRBJ1-5; TRBD1 matches 8 bases. V was clipped by 6 bases and J by 4 bases; unmatched bases: 8. The CDR3 loop spans 15 amino acids. Germline CDR1 is MDHEN and CDR2 is SYDVKM. The CDR3 DNA follows: TGTGCCAGCAGCTCCCCCGGGACAGGTAATCAGCCCCAGCATTTT. Encoded protein: CASSSPGTGNQPQHF.